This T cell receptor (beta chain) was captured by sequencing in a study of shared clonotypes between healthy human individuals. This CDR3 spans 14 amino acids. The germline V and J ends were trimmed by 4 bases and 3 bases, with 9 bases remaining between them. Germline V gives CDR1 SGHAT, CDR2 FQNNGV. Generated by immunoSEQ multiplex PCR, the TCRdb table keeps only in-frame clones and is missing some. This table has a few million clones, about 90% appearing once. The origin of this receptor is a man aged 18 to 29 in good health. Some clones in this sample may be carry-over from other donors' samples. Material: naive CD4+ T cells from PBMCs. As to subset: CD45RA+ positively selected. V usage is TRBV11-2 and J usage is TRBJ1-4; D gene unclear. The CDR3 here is CASSSRFPNEKLFF. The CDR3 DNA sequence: TGTGCCAGCAGCTCCAGGTTTCCTAATGAAAAACTGTTTTTT.